A selection of T cell receptor beta chains follows, all from one sample in a study of cytomegalovirus exposure and HLA in healthy donors. This table comes from immunoSEQ multiplex PCR, and its TCRdb copy is limited to in-frame clones, with some not included. The sample consists of about 140,000 clones, around 73% of them appearing once. Sequencing input: PBMCs. These receptors were taken from a female donor in good health and CMV-seronegative. CDR3s include the opening cysteine and the closing phenylalanine or tryptophan. Fields, in order: D gene, J gene, clone size, V gene, CDR3 protein, CDR3 DNA. The D gene is left open where the match is weak. Clone size is stated in some rows and not others, as once, few, many or a class when expanded.

>TRBD1|TRBJ2-7|NA|TRBV28
CASRETGGAYEQYF
TGTGCCAGCAGGGAGACAGGGGGCGCGTACGAGCAGTACTTC
>NA|TRBJ1-1|NA|TRBV2
CASSQEQGSTEAFF
TGTGCCAGCAGTCAAGAACAGGGTTCCACTGAAGCTTTCTTT
>TRBD1|TRBJ2-1|NA|TRBV7-6
CASSLIGTGVSYNEQFF
TGTGCCAGCAGCTTAATCGGGACAGGGGTTTCCTACAATGAGCAGTTCTTC
>NA|TRBJ1-2|NA|TRBV9
CASSPVGSLQGYTF
TGTGCCAGCAGCCCCGTTGGCAGTCTCCAAGGCTACACCTTC
>NA|TRBJ1-5|once|TRBV30
CAWSRSLGDQPQHF
TGTGCCTGGAGCCGGAGTTTAGGGGATCAGCCCCAGCATTTT
>TRBD1|TRBJ2-2|NA|TRBV7-2
CASSSRGILTGELFF
TGTGCCAGCAGCTCCAGGGGGATTCTCACCGGGGAGCTGTTTTTT
>NA|TRBJ1-2|NA|TRBV9
CASSVPGQGYGYTF
TGTGCCAGCAGCGTACCCGGCCAGGGGTATGGCTACACCTTC
>TRBD1|TRBJ2-1|NA|TRBV27
CASSDRGLGVAGSSYNEQFF
TGTGCCAGCTCGGACAGGGGGCTTGGAGTAGCGGGTAGCTCCTACAATGAGCAGTTCTTC
>TRBD2|TRBJ2-5|NA|TRBV7-3
CASSPGTSGSFRETQYF
TGTGCCAGCAGCCCGGGGACTAGCGGGAGTTTTAGAGAGACCCAGTACTTC
>NA|TRBJ1-1|NA|TRBV19
CASSITNTEAFF
TGTGCCAGTAGTATAACTAACACTGAAGCTTTCTTT
>TRBD1|TRBJ2-7|NA|TRBV9
CASNLGQGGSFYEQYF
TGTGCCAGCAACCTAGGACAGGGTGGTTCGTTCTACGAGCAGTACTTC
>TRBD2|TRBJ2-1|once|TRBV5-1
CASSSLAGVDNEQFF
TGCGCCAGCAGCTCACTAGCGGGGGTGGACAATGAGCAGTTCTTC
>NA|TRBJ1-1|NA|TRBV28
CASSNGVTEAFF
TGTGCCAGCAGTAACGGGGTCACTGAAGCTTTCTTT
>NA|TRBJ1-1|NA|TRBV6-1
CASSVQGVMNTEAFF
TGTGCCAGCAGTGTACAGGGAGTAATGAACACTGAAGCTTTCTTT
>TRBD1|TRBJ2-7|once|TRBV28
CASSSTGGVLEQYF
TGTGCCAGCAGTTCGACAGGGGGCGTTTTGGAGCAGTACTTC
>TRBD1|TRBJ1-2|NA|TRBV5-7
CASSLSLLRQGGDGYTF
TGTGCCAGCAGCTTGTCCCTACTAAGACAGGGCGGAGACGGCTACACCTTC
>NA|TRBJ2-1|once|TRBV28
CASTRPGEVTEQFF
TGTGCCAGCACCCGACCGGGGGAAGTAACTGAGCAGTTCTTC
>TRBD2|TRBJ2-1|NA|TRBV6-5
CASSLAGGGYNEQFF
TGTGCCAGCAGCTTAGCGGGAGGCGGGTACAATGAGCAGTTCTTC
>NA|TRBJ2-3|NA|TRBV5-6
CASSPSPLAPTDTQYF
TGTGCCAGCAGCCCAAGCCCCTTAGCTCCCACAGATACGCAGTATTTT
>NA|TRBJ2-1|NA|TRBV7-3
CASSLGGSDEQFF
TGTGCCAGCAGCTTGGGAGGCTCGGATGAGCAGTTCTTC
>TRBD1|TRBJ2-3|NA|TRBV5-1
CASSLGGTGGTDTQYF
TGCGCCAGCAGCTTGGGTGGGACAGGGGGGACAGATACGCAGTATTTT
>TRBD2|TRBJ2-7|once|TRBV7-9
CASSLGGLAGGPSYEQYF
TGTGCCAGCAGCTTAGGAGGGCTAGCGGGAGGTCCCTCCTACGAGCAGTACTTC
>NA|TRBJ1-1|few|TRBV5-1
CASSLWETFF
TGCGCCAGCAGCTTGTGGGAGACTTTCTTT
>TRBD2|TRBJ2-1|NA|TRBV7-6
CASSSSGYYNEQFF
TGTGCCAGCAGCTCTAGCGGGTACTACAATGAGCAGTTCTTC
>TRBD1|TRBJ1-5|NA|TRBV28
CASSLGDRFKAASNQPQHF
TGTGCCAGCAGTTTAGGGGACAGGTTCAAAGCGGCTAGCAATCAGCCCCAGCATTTT
>NA|TRBJ1-3|NA|TRBV6-5
CASSYVAGGNTIYF
TGTGCCAGCAGCTACGTCGCGGGGGGAAACACCATATATTTT
>TRBD2|TRBJ2-5|NA|TRBV9
CASSVGLAGGSETQYF
TGTGCCAGCAGCGTAGGACTAGCGGGGGGATCAGAGACCCAGTACTTC
>TRBD1|TRBJ1-4|once|TRBV5-4
CASSLGRGQGEKLFF
TGTGCCAGCAGCTTGGGGCGGGGACAGGGGGAAAAACTGTTTTTT
>NA|TRBJ2-7|NA|TRBV14
CASSPTAYEQYF
TGTGCCAGCAGTCCAACGGCCTACGAGCAGTACTTC
>TRBD1|TRBJ2-2|NA|TRBV25-1
CASSEPGTGETGELFF
TGTGCCAGCAGCGAACCGGGGACAGGGGAGACCGGGGAGCTGTTTTTT
>TRBD2|TRBJ2-1|NA|TRBV27
CASSLSVDPGTSGEVEQFF
TGTGCCAGCAGTCTTTCAGTGGACCCCGGGACTAGCGGGGAGGTTGAGCAGTTCTTC
>NA|TRBJ2-1|NA|TRBV5-1
CASSTRTGSDEQFF
TGCGCCAGCAGCACTAGGACTGGTTCGGATGAGCAGTTCTTC
>TRBD1|TRBJ2-7|NA|TRBV27
CASSNGQGVHEQYF
TGTGCCAGCAGTAATGGACAGGGGGTCCACGAGCAGTACTTC
>NA|TRBJ1-1|NA|TRBV6-4
CASSAPVPVQNTEAFF
TGTGCCAGCAGTGCCCCGGTGCCCGTCCAGAACACTGAAGCTTTCTTT
>NA|TRBJ2-3|NA|TRBV5-5
CASSIPTAQGRTDTQYF
TGTGCCAGCAGCATTCCGACCGCACAGGGTAGGACAGATACGCAGTATTTT
>NA|TRBJ2-5|once|TRBV2
CASSRGNQETQYF
TGTGCCAGCAGTCGCGGAAACCAAGAGACCCAGTACTTC
>NA|TRBJ1-5|NA|TRBV19
CASSTYRGQPQHF
TGTGCCAGTAGTACCTATCGGGGGCAGCCCCAGCATTTT
>TRBD1|TRBJ1-1|NA|TRBV6-5
CASSYHSRQGAFF
TGTGCCAGCAGTTATCATTCCCGACAGGGAGCTTTCTTT
>TRBD2|TRBJ2-1|NA|TRBV10-3
CAISRSGGSYNEQFF
TGTGCCATCAGTAGAAGCGGGGGGAGTTACAATGAGCAGTTCTTC
>NA|TRBJ1-5|few|TRBV6-1
CASSPLGGNQPQHF
TGTGCCAGCAGTCCCCTCGGGGGGAATCAGCCCCAGCATTTT
>NA|TRBJ2-1|NA|TRBV29-1
CSSETGYNEQFF
TGCAGCTCAGAGACAGGCTACAATGAGCAGTTCTTC
>TRBD1|TRBJ1-1|NA|TRBV7-2
CASGQGVRTEAFF
TGTGCCAGCGGACAGGGGGTTCGAACTGAAGCTTTCTTT
>TRBD1|TRBJ1-2|NA|TRBV6-1
CASSLKGQGIRGYTF
TGTGCCAGCAGCTTAAAGGGACAGGGGATCCGGGGCTACACCTTC
>NA|TRBJ2-5|NA|TRBV6-6
CASSRSGIQETQYF
TGTGCCAGCAGTCGGTCAGGGATTCAAGAGACCCAGTACTTC
>NA|TRBJ2-1|NA|TRBV28
CASSTPRGSRATHNEQFF
TGTGCCAGCAGTACTCCGCGGGGAAGCAGGGCAACACACAATGAGCAGTTCTTC
>NA|TRBJ2-7|NA|TRBV30
CAWSPGLTYEQYF
TGTGCCTGGAGTCCAGGGCTTACCTACGAGCAGTACTTC
>TRBD2|TRBJ2-3|once|TRBV6-1
CASSDAGGRDTQYF
TGTGCCAGCAGTGACGCGGGGGGGCGAGATACGCAGTATTTT
>TRBD2|TRBJ2-1|NA|TRBV6-5
CASRSPSGRYNEQFF
TGTGCCAGCAGATCACCTAGCGGGAGGTACAATGAGCAGTTCTTC
>NA|TRBJ1-2|NA|TRBV15
CATSTQGSGYGYTF
TGTGCCACCAGCACTCAGGGGTCGGGCTATGGCTACACCTTC
>NA|TRBJ2-1|NA|TRBV30
CAWSVGRGRNEQFF
TGTGCCTGGAGTGTAGGAAGGGGCCGCAATGAGCAGTTCTTC
>NA|TRBJ1-2|NA|TRBV18
CASSPSGLYGYTF
TGTGCCAGCTCACCATCAGGGCTCTATGGCTACACCTTC
>TRBD2|TRBJ2-3|NA|TRBV7-2
CASSLDWRGGTDTQYF
TGTGCCAGCAGCTTAGATTGGCGGGGGGGGACAGATACGCAGTATTTT
>TRBD2|TRBJ2-1|NA|TRBV14
CASSQHPGLEFF
TGTGCCAGCAGCCAACATCCGGGACTAGAGTTCTTC
>TRBD1|TRBJ1-2|once|TRBV30
CAWNGQGAVGYPF
TGTGCCTGGAACGGGCAGGGGGCGGTTGGCTACCCCTTC
>NA|TRBJ1-1|NA|TRBV5-1
CASSLFWQGPTEAFF
TGCGCCAGCAGCTTGTTTTGGCAGGGCCCCACTGAAGCTTTCTTT
>NA|TRBJ1-1|few|TRBV18
CASSLTGSRLSEAFF
TGTGCCAGCTCACTTACAGGTTCACGGTTGTCTGAAGCTTTCTTT
>NA|TRBJ2-1|NA|TRBV6-1
CASRSLAINEQFF
TGTGCCAGCAGGTCCCTAGCGATCAATGAGCAGTTCTTC
>TRBD1|TRBJ1-1|once|TRBV28
CASSFGDRVWTEAFF
TGTGCCAGCAGTTTTGGGGACAGGGTGTGGACTGAAGCTTTCTTT
>TRBD2|TRBJ2-5|NA|TRBV7-9
CSSSLVRLAGGPKTQYF
TGTTCCAGCAGCTTAGTTCGACTAGCGGGGGGGCCGAAGACCCAGTACTTC